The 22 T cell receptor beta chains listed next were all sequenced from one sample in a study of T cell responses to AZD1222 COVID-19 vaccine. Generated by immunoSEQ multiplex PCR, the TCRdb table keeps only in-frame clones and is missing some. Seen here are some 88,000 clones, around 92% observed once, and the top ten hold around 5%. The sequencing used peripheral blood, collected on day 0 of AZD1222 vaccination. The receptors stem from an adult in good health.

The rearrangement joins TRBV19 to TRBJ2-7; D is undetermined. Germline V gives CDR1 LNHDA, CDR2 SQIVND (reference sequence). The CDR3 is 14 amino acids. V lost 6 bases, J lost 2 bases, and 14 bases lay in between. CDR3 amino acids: CASRSRQAPYEQYF. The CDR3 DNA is TGTGCCAGTAGATCGCGGCAGGCTCCCTACGAGCAGTACTTC.

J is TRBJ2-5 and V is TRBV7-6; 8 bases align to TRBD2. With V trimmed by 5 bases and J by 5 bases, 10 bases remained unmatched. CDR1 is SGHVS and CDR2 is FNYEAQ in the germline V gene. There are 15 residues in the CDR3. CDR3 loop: CASSTRTSSVETQYF. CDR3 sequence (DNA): TGTGCCAGCAGCACGAGGACTAGCAGTGTGGAGACCCAGTACTTC.

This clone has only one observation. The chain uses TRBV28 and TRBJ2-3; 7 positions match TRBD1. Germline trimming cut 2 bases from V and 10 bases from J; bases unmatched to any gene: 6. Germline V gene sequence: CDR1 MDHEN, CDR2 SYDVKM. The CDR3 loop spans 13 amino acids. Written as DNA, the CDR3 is TGTGCCAGCAGTTTAGTCAGGGGGAGAGCGCAGTATTTT. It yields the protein CASSLVRGRAQYF.

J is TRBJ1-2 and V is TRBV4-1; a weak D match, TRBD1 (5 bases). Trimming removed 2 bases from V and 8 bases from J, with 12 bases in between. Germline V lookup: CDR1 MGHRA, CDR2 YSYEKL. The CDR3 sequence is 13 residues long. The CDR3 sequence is CASSQTGRDGYTF. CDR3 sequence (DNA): TGCGCCAGCAGCCAAACGGGCAGGGACGGCTACACCTTC.

This chain's CDR3 is CATSRRSGRAGNEQFF. For the CDR3, the DNA is TGTGCCACCAGCAGACGCAGCGGGAGGGCTGGCAATGAGCAGTTCTTC. The chain employs TRBV15 and TRBJ2-1; 10 nucleotides match TRBD2. CDR1 LNHNV and CDR2 YYDKDF come from the germline V gene (reference sequence). V gave up 2 bases and J gave up 6 bases; unmatched junction bases: 7. CDR3 length: 16 amino acids.

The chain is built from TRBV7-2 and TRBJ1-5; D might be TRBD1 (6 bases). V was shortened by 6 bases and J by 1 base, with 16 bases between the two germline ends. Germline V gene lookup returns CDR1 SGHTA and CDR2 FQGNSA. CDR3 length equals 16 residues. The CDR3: CASSGGAQGSNQPQHF. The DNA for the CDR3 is TGTGCCAGCAGTGGGGGGGCACAGGGCAGCAATCAGCCCCAGCATTTT.

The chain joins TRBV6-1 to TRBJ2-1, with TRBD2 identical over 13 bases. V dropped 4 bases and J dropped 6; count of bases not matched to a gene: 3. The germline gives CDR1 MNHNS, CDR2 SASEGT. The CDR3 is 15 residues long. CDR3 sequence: CASSAGTSGTNEQFF. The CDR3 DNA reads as TGTGCCAGCAGTGCCGGGACTAGCGGGACCAATGAGCAGTTCTTC.

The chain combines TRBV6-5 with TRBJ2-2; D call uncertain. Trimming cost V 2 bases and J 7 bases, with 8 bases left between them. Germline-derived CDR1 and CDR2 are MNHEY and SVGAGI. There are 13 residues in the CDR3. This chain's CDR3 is CASSYGGGGELFF. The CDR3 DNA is TGTGCCAGCAGTTACGGTGGCGGCGGGGAGCTGTTTTTT.

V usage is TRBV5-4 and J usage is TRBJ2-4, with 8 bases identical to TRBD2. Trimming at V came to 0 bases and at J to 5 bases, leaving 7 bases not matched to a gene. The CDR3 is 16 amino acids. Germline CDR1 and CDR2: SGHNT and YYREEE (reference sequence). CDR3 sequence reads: CASSLATGGRENIQYF. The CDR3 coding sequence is TGTGCCAGCAGCTTGGCCACGGGGGGGCGCGAAAACATTCAGTACTTC.

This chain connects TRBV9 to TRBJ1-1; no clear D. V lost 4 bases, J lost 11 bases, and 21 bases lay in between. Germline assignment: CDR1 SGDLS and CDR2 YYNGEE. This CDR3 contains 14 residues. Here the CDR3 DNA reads TGTGCCAGCAGCCCTCGAGGATCACTTGTGGGTGCTTTCTTT. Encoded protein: CASSPRGSLVGAFF.

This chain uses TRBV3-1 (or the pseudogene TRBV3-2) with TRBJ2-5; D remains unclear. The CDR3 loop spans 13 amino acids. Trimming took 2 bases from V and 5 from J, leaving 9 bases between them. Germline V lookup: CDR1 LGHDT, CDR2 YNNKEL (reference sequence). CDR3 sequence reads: CASSQNIGETQYF. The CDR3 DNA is TGTGCCAGCAGCCAAAATATAGGGGAGACCCAGTACTTC.

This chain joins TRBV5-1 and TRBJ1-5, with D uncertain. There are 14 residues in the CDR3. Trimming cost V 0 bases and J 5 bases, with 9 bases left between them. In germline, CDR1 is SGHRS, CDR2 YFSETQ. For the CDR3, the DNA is TGCGCCAGCAGCTTGGGGGGTCAATATCAGCCCCAGCATTTT. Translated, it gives CASSLGGQYQPQHF.

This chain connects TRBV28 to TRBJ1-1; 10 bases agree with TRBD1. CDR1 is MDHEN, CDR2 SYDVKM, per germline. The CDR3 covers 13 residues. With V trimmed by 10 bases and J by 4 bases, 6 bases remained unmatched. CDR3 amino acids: CATVGTGVTEAFF. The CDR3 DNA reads TGTGCCACAGTCGGGACAGGGGTCACTGAAGCTTTCTTT.

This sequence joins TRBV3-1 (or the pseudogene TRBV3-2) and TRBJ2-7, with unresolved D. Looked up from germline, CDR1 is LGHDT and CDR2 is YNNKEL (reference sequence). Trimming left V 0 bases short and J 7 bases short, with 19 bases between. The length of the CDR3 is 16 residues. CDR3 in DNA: TGTGCCAGCAGCCAAGACGCGTTCACAGTCTCTCGGGAGCAGTACTTC. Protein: CASSQDAFTVSREQYF.

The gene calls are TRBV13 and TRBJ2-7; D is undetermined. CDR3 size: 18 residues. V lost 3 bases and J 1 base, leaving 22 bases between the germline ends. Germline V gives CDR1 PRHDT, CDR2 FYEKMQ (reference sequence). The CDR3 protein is CASSLSLPPDGRSYEQYF. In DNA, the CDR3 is TGTGCCAGCAGCTTGTCCCTCCCACCGGACGGTAGGTCCTACGAGCAGTACTTC.

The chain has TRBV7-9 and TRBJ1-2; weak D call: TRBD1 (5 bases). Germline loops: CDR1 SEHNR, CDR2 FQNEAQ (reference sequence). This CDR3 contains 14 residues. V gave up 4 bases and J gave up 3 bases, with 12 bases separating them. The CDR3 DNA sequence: TGTGCCAGCAGCTCTGGACGGGGGGACTATGGCTACACCTTC. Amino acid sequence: CASSSGRGDYGYTF.

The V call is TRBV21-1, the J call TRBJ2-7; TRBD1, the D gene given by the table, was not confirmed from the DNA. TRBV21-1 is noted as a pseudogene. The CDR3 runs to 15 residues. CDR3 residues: CASRAQGQVSYEQYF. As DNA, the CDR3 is TGTGCCAGCAGAGCCCAGGGTCAGGTCTCCTACGAGCAGTACTTC.

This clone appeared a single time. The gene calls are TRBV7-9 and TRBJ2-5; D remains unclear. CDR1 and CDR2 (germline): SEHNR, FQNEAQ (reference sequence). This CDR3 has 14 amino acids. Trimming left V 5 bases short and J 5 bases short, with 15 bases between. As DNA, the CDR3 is TGTGCCAGCAGCCACGTTACAGTAGAGGAGACCCAGTACTTC. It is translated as CASSHVTVEETQYF.

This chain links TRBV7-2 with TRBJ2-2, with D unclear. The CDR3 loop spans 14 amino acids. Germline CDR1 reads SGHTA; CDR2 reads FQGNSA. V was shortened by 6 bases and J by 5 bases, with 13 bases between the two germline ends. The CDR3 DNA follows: TGTGCCAGCAGTTTGGGCCCGGTGACCGGGGAGCTGTTTTTT. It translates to CASSLGPVTGELFF.

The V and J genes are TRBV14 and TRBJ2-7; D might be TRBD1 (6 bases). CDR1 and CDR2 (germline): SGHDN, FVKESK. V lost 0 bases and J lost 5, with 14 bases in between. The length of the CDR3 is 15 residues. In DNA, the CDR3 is TGTGCCAGCAGCCAAGATAGAAACAGGGTGCACGAGCAGTACTTC. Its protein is CASSQDRNRVHEQYF.

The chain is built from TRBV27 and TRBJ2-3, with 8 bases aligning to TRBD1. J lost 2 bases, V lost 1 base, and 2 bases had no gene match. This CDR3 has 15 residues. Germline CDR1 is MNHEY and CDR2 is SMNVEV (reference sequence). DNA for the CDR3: TGTGCCAGCAGTTTATTGCAGGGGGCCACAGATACGCAGTATTTT. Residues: CASSLLQGATDTQYF.

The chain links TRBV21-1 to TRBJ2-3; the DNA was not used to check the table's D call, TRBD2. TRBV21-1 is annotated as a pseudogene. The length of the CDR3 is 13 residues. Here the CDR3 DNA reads TGTGCCAGCAGCAACGTTGGAGCAGATACGCAGTATTTT. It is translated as CASSNVGADTQYF.